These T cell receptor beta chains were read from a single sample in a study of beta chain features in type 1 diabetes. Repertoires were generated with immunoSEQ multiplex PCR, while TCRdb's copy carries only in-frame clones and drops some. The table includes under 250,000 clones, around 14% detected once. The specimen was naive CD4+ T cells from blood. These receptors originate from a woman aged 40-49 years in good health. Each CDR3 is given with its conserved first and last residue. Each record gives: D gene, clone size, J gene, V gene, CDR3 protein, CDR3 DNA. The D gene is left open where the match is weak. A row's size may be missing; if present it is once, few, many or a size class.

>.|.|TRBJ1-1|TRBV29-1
CSVRARGPDTEAFF
TGCAGCGTCCGCGCCAGGGGACCCGACACTGAAGCTTTCTTT
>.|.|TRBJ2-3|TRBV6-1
CASSEGGGPDTQYF
TGTGCCAGCAGTGAGGGGGGGGGCCCGGATACGCAGTATTTT
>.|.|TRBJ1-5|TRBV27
CASSREFPGYYSNQPQHF
TGTGCCAGCAGTCGGGAGTTTCCAGGGTACTATAGCAATCAGCCCCAGCATTTT
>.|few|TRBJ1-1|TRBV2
CASSEQGLDTEAFF
TGTGCCAGCAGTGAACAGGGTCTCGACACTGAAGCTTTCTTT
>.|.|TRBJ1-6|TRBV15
CATSRDGQPNSPLHF
TGTGCCACCAGCAGGGATGGACAGCCTAATTCACCCCTCCACTTT
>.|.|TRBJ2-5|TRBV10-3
CAIMARGPQETQYF
TGTGCCATCATGGCACGCGGGCCTCAAGAGACCCAGTACTTC
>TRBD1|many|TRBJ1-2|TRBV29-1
CSVGGQGGYTF
TGCAGCGTTGGTGGACAGGGGGGCTACACCTTC
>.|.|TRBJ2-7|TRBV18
CASSAGDTPSYEQYF
TGTGCCAGCTCAGCCGGGGACACCCCCTCCTACGAGCAGTACTTC
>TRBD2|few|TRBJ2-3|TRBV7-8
CASSSSSGGFADTQYF
TGTGCCAGCAGCTCGTCTAGCGGGGGGTTCGCAGATACGCAGTATTTT
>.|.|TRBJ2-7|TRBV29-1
CSVVPGGGALYEQYF
TGCAGCGTTGTTCCTGGTGGGGGGGCCCTCTACGAGCAGTACTTC
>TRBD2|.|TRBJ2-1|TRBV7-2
CASSRLAGEYNEQFF
TGTGCCAGCAGCCGTCTAGCGGGGGAGTACAATGAGCAGTTCTTC